A selection of T cell receptor beta chains follows, all from one sample in a study of technical replicates of blood from four donors. Method: immunoSEQ multiplex PCR; TCRdb's copy keeps in-frame clones and lacks some. Among approximately 50,000 clones, about 82% were seen once, and the ten largest hold roughly 5.8%. What was sequenced was PBMCs. The source is a human donor in good health. Some clones in this sample may be carry-over from other donors' samples. CDR3s include the opening cysteine and the closing phenylalanine or tryptophan. D genes are given only for firm matches. Expanded clones get a size class; other rows say once, few or many, or leave the size out.

clone_size | j_call | d_call | v_call | cdr3_aa | cdr3_nt
NA | TRBJ2-3 | TRBD2 | TRBV5-1 | CASSKLAGGVSDTQYF | TGCGCCAGCAGTAAACTAGCGGGGGGGGTGTCAGATACGCAGTATTTT
NA | TRBJ1-4 | TRBD1 | TRBV6-1 | CASSETGGLEKLFF | TGTGCCAGCAGTGAGACAGGGGGCCTTGAAAAACTGTTTTTT
NA | TRBJ2-3 | TRBD2 | TRBV4-3 | CASSQLPLAATDTQYF | TGCGCCAGCAGCCAACTCCCACTAGCGGCCACAGATACGCAGTATTTT
many | TRBJ2-3 | NA | TRBV4-2 | CASSQAGEPSDTQYF | TGTGCCAGCAGCCAAGCCGGGGAACCCTCAGATACGCAGTATTTT
NA | TRBJ1-2 | TRBD1 | TRBV7-9 | CASSLGTGIKGGYTF | TGTGCCAGCAGCTTAGGGACAGGGATAAAGGGTGGCTACACCTTC
NA | TRBJ1-2 | TRBD1 | TRBV9 | CASSVERRGWTGPYGYTF | TGTGCCAGCAGCGTAGAGCGGAGGGGATGGACAGGGCCCTATGGCTACACCTTC
few | TRBJ2-1 | NA | TRBV20-1 | CSASGYNEQFF | TGCAGTGCTAGCGGGTACAATGAGCAGTTCTTC
few | TRBJ1-1 | NA | TRBV30 | CAWRGGRSEAFF | TGTGCCTGGAGGGGGGGGCGGTCGGAGGCTTTCTTT
once | TRBJ1-1 | TRBD1 | TRBV2 | CASQGAGSAEAFF | TGTGCCAGCCAGGGGGCCGGTTCGGCTGAAGCTTTCTTT
NA | TRBJ2-7 | TRBD2 | TRBV7-6 | CASSSPSGLANEQYF | TGTGCCAGCAGCTCACCATCGGGACTAGCAAACGAGCAGTACTTC
NA | TRBJ1-5 | NA | TRBV30 | CAWSRGGDNQPQHF | TGTGCCTGGAGTCGGGGGGGGGACAATCAGCCCCAGCATTTT
NA | TRBJ1-2 | NA | TRBV6-1 | CASSATGQHNYGYTF | TGTGCCAGCAGTGCCACGGGACAACATAACTATGGCTACACCTTC
NA | TRBJ2-2 | NA | TRBV4-3 | CASSQVPQRANTGELFF | TGCGCCAGCAGCCAAGTTCCGCAGCGGGCGAACACCGGGGAGCTGTTTTTT
NA | TRBJ2-1 | NA | TRBV29-1 | CSAIPGRGGGNEQFF | TGCAGCGCAATACCGGGGAGGGGGGGAGGCAATGAGCAGTTCTTC
few | TRBJ1-1 | NA | TRBV9 | CASSWQPRTEAFF | TGTGCCAGCAGCTGGCAGCCGAGGACTGAAGCTTTCTTT
NA | TRBJ2-3 | NA | TRBV5-8 | CASSPGTRATDTQYF | TGTGCCAGCAGCCCCGGGACTCGAGCCACAGATACGCAGTATTTT
NA | TRBJ2-4 | NA | TRBV19 | CARTRGAMRAKNIQYF | TGTGCCAGGACACGTGGGGCGATGCGGGCCAAAAACATTCAGTACTTC
NA | TRBJ2-7 | NA | TRBV7-9 | CASSLGQRQLLDEQYF | TGTGCCAGCAGCTTGGGTCAGAGGCAACTCCTGGACGAGCAGTACTTC
NA | TRBJ2-7 | TRBD1 | TRBV28 | CASTKGATGGKFEQYF | TGTGCCAGCACTAAAGGGGCGACAGGGGGCAAATTCGAGCAGTACTTC
NA | TRBJ2-2 | TRBD1 | TRBV6-5 | CASRPPGQGTGELFF | TGTGCCAGCAGGCCTCCGGGACAGGGTACCGGGGAGCTGTTTTTT
few | TRBJ1-2 | NA | TRBV5-1 | CASSIGGTADGYTF | TGCGCCAGCAGCATAGGAGGGACGGCTGATGGCTACACCTTC
few | TRBJ2-5 | TRBD2 | TRBV7-9 | CASRNTGDRAGGRETQYF | TGTGCCAGCAGAAATACGGGGGACAGAGCGGGGGGGCGAGAGACCCAGTACTTC
NA | TRBJ2-2 | NA | TRBV2 | CASSEATRVNTGELFF | TGTGCCAGCAGTGAAGCTACTCGCGTAAACACCGGGGAGCTGTTTTTT